Below are 18 T cell receptor beta chains sequenced from a single sample in a study of T cell responses to AZD1222 COVID-19 vaccine. The method was immunoSEQ multiplex PCR; TCRdb's version includes in-frame clones alone and lacks a portion of them. The table lists around 110,000 clones, roughly 88% of them singletons. The sample in question was peripheral blood, obtained on day 0 of MenACWY control vaccination. All receptors come from an adult in good health.

V is TRBV20-1 and J is TRBJ1-3; no reliable D call. V was clipped by 3 bases and J by 4 bases, with 13 bases between them. The CDR3 spans 14 residues. Germline V CDR1 and CDR2: DFQATT, SNEGSKA (reference sequence). CDR3 in amino acids: CSASYWGPGNTIYF. CDR3 sequence (DNA): TGCAGTGCTAGTTATTGGGGTCCAGGAAACACCATATATTTT.

The rearrangement uses TRBV25-1 and TRBJ1-1; TRBD1 agrees at 8 bases. V was clipped by 6 bases and J by 1 base; unmatched bases: 10. The germline gives CDR1 MGHDK, CDR2 SYGVNS. The CDR3 sequence is 16 residues long. CDR3 amino acids: CASRADPGTGNTEAFF. For the CDR3, the DNA is TGTGCCAGCAGGGCCGACCCCGGGACAGGGAACACTGAAGCTTTCTTT.

V usage is TRBV3-1 (or the pseudogene TRBV3-2) and J usage is TRBJ2-6; possible D gene TRBD2, 6 bases. This CDR3 comprises 20 residues. Trimming shortened V by 0 bases and J by 0 bases, and 18 bases separated the two germline ends. Germline V gene sequence: CDR1 LGHDT, CDR2 YNNKEL (reference sequence). The CDR3 nucleotides are TGTGCCAGCAGCCAAGATGGGGGTGGGAGGACAAGCTCTGGGGCCAACGTCCTGACTTTC. It is translated as CASSQDGGGRTSSGANVLTF.

The J gene is TRBJ1-3, the V gene TRBV16; D uncertain. There are 14 residues in the CDR3. V dropped 3 bases and J dropped 0 bases, with 6 bases sitting between them. Germline CDR1 and CDR2: KGHSY and FQNENV. As DNA, the CDR3 is TGTGCCAGCAGCCAGTATGTCTCTGGAAACACCATATATTTT. Its translation: CASSQYVSGNTIYF.

This clone was found a few times. This chain connects TRBV28 to TRBJ1-4, with D possibly being TRBD1 (6 bases). CDR1 is MDHEN, CDR2 SYDVKM, per germline. The V end was cut by 10 bases, the J end by 4 bases, with 13 bases between. The CDR3 is 13 residues long. CDR3 region: CATLDRDNEKLFF. The CDR3 nucleotides are TGTGCCACCTTGGACAGAGATAATGAAAAACTGTTTTTT. The variable domain in full, completed from reference TRBV28 and TRBJ1-4, reads DVKVTQSSRYLVKRTGEKVFLECVQDMDHENMFWYRQDPGLGLRLIYFSYDVKMKEKGDIPEGYSVSREKKERFSLILESASTNQTSMYLCATLDRDNEKLFFGSGTQLSVL.

In its sample, this clone was seen once. This chain joins TRBV28 and TRBJ1-1; D uncertain. V was cut by 6 bases and J by 2 bases, with 4 bases left in between. The CDR3 totals 11 residues. The germline gives CDR1 MDHEN, CDR2 SYDVKM. The CDR3 coding sequence is TGTGCCAGCAGATTTAACACTGAAGCTTTCTTT. Its translation: CASRFNTEAFF.

The chain carries TRBV7-2 and TRBJ2-5, with D perhaps TRBD2 (6 bases). The CDR3 consists of 14 residues. V lost 4 bases, J lost 7 bases, and 16 bases lay in between. The V gene's germline CDR1 is SGHTA and CDR2 FQGNSA. The CDR3 sequence is CASSSDTSLRTQYF. In DNA, the CDR3 is TGTGCCAGCAGCTCCGACACTAGCCTGAGGACCCAGTACTTC.

This clone has a handful of counts. The rearrangement uses TRBV5-1 and TRBJ1-1, with a possible D match to TRBD1 (5 bases). The germline V gene encodes CDR1 SGHRS and CDR2 YFSETQ. This CDR3 spans 15 amino acids. With 1 base removed from V and 0 bases from J, the gap between germline ends came to 10 bases. CDR3 in amino acids: CASSLTGTMNTEAFF. The CDR3 region has the DNA TGCGCCAGCAGCTTGACAGGAACCATGAACACTGAAGCTTTCTTT.

The chain recombines TRBV7-2 with TRBJ2-1; D perhaps matches TRBD1 (5 bases). Per the germline V gene, CDR1 is SGHTA and CDR2 is FQGNSA. This CDR3 spans 15 amino acids. V was trimmed by 1 base and J by 8 bases, leaving 15 bases between them. The CDR3: CASSLVPRQGDEQFF. For the CDR3, the DNA is TGTGCCAGCAGCTTAGTTCCGCGGCAGGGCGATGAGCAGTTCTTC.

This sequence joins TRBV18 and TRBJ1-2; TRBD1 matches at 7 bases. V was clipped by 2 bases and J by 4 bases; unmatched bases: 7. Germline loops: CDR1 KGHSH, CDR2 LQKENI. The CDR3 is made up of 15 amino acids. The chain's CDR3 is CASSPDRAVGYGYTF. The CDR3 coding sequence is TGTGCCAGCTCACCAGACAGGGCGGTGGGCTATGGCTACACCTTC.

This chain joins TRBV19 and TRBJ1-1, with 9 bases identical to TRBD1. The junction had 4 bases not matched to a gene; V was cut back by 7 bases and J by 4 bases. Looked up from germline, CDR1 is LNHDA and CDR2 is SQIVND (reference sequence). This CDR3 contains 13 residues. The CDR3 DNA reads TGTGCCAGTAAGGACAGGGGTTTCACTGAAGCTTTCTTT. It is translated as CASKDRGFTEAFF.

V is TRBV28 and J is TRBJ1-2; D is perhaps TRBD1 (5 bases). The CDR3 totals 14 residues. Trimming took 4 bases from V and 4 from J, leaving 13 bases between them. CDR1 is MDHEN and CDR2 is SYDVKM in the germline V gene. The CDR3 DNA is TGTGCCAGCAGTTCGGGGGGTCTGGCCTATGGCTACACCTTC. Translated, it gives CASSSGGLAYGYTF.

The chain couples TRBV24-1 to TRBJ2-3; 10 nucleotides agree with TRBD2. V shed 3 bases and J 2 bases; nucleotides not matched to a gene: 7. This CDR3 region has 17 residues. The V gene's germline CDR1 is KGHDR and CDR2 SFDVKD. The DNA of the CDR3 is TGTGCCACCAGTGATCCCGGACTAGCGGAGTCCACAGATACGCAGTATTTT. This translates into CATSDPGLAESTDTQYF.

The chain links TRBV6-1 to TRBJ1-5; 10 bases are shared with TRBD1. Germline-derived CDR1 and CDR2 are MNHNS and SASEGT. The CDR3 length is 16 residues. J gave up 2 bases and V 4 bases, and 5 bases lay outside the gene matches. DNA for the CDR3: TGTGCCAGCAGTGGAACGGGGACAGGGGGCAATCAGCCCCAGCATTTT. Amino acids: CASSGTGTGGNQPQHF.

The chain recombines TRBV5-6 with TRBJ2-5; D uncertain. The V end lost 1 base, the J end lost 5 bases, and 9 bases lay between the germline ends. This CDR3 region has 13 residues. Germline CDR1 is SGHDT and CDR2 is YYEEEE. In nucleotides, the CDR3 is TGTGCCAGCAGCTTGTGGGATTTTGAGACCCAGTACTTC. Amino acids: CASSLWDFETQYF.

The chain has TRBV11-2 and TRBJ1-1; 9 nucleotides line up with TRBD1. V shed 0 bases, J shed 1 base, and the junction held 0 bases outside the gene matches. The CDR3 extends over 15 amino acids. Germline V CDR1 and CDR2: SGHAT, FQNNGV. CDR3 DNA sequence: TGTGCCAGCAGCTTAGAGACAGGGGGGAACACTGAAGCTTTCTTT. Protein sequence: CASSLETGGNTEAFF.

The chain links TRBV5-5 to TRBJ2-7; D remains ambiguous. Germline loops: CDR1 SGHKS, CDR2 YYEKEE (reference sequence). The CDR3 length is 13 residues. Trimming shortened V by 6 bases and J by 7 bases, and 17 bases separated the two germline ends. CDR3 region: CASTPVGLGEQYF. DNA of the CDR3: TGTGCCAGCACCCCGGTGGGCCTCGGAGAGCAGTACTTC.

The chain uses TRBV3-1 (or the pseudogene TRBV3-2) and TRBJ2-7; D is undetermined. The V end was cut by 0 bases, the J end by 6 bases, with 12 bases between. The length of the CDR3 is 14 residues. Per the germline V gene, CDR1 is LGHDT and CDR2 is YNNKEL (reference sequence). The CDR3 reads CASSQEGIGVEQYF. CDR3 DNA sequence: TGTGCCAGCAGCCAAGAAGGGATTGGGGTCGAGCAGTACTTC.